These 26 T cell receptor beta chains were all obtained from the same sample, sequenced in a study of cytomegalovirus exposure and HLA in healthy donors. Primers included in the PCR were 60 Vbeta and 13 Jbeta primers. TCRdb's table, derived via immunoSEQ multiplex PCR, lists solely in-frame clones and lacks some. Of roughly 100,000 clones listed, about 78% are singletons. What was sequenced was PBMCs. These receptors all come from a woman between 40 and 55 years old in good health and CMV-seronegative.

This chain joins TRBV13 and TRBJ2-5; no clear D. CDR3 length: 16 amino acids. Germline V gene data show CDR1 as PRHDT and CDR2 as FYEKMQ (reference sequence). V was trimmed by 5 bases and J by 11 bases, leaving 27 bases between them. The CDR3 reads CASSLLLDSSIFEQYF. The CDR3 bases are TGTGCCAGCAGCCTACTGCTAGACTCCTCTATTTTTGAGCAGTACTTC.

This chain links TRBV27 with TRBJ2-4; TRBD2 aligns across 11 bases. CDR3 length equals 15 residues. Germline lookup yields CDR1 MNHEY and CDR2 SMNVEV (reference sequence). The trim removed 4 bases at V and 5 bases at J, leaving 4 bases unmatched. The CDR3 DNA reads TGTGCCAGCAGTTCTCCGGGACTAGCGGAAAACATTCAGTACTTC. This sequence encodes CASSSPGLAENIQYF.

The chain employs TRBV7-2 and TRBJ1-2; possible D gene TRBD1, 6 bases. V lost 3 bases and J 8 bases, leaving 10 bases between the germline ends. The CDR3 consists of 12 residues. Germline V gene lookup returns CDR1 SGHTA and CDR2 FQGNSA. The CDR3, as DNA: TGTGCCAGCAGCTTCGACAGGCGAGGCTACACCTTC. Translating gives CASSFDRRGYTF.

The rearrangement uses TRBV6-5 and TRBJ1-4; D might be TRBD1 (6 bases). V was cut by 10 bases and J by 11 bases, with 17 bases left in between. The CDR3 has 12 amino acids. Germline values: CDR1 MNHEY, CDR2 SVGAGI. CDR3 protein: CATSENRAKLFF. CDR3 bases: TGTGCCACCTCCGAGAACAGGGCCAAACTGTTTTTT.

This chain uses TRBV5-4 with TRBJ2-5, with TRBD1 matching 9 bases. Germline V gene lookup returns CDR1 SGHNT and CDR2 YYREEE (reference sequence). The CDR3 runs to 15 residues. Trimming cost V 5 bases and J 5 bases; bases outside gene matches: 10. The CDR3 spells CASRGVTGGPETQYF. CDR3 DNA: TGTGCCAGCAGGGGGGTAACAGGGGGCCCCGAGACCCAGTACTTC. Complete variable domain (other parts from reference TRBV5-4 and TRBJ2-5): ETGVTQSPTHLIKTRGQQVTLRCSSQSGHNTVSWYQQALGQGPQFIFQYYREEENGRGNFPPRFSGLQFPNYSSELNVNALELDDSALYLCASRGVTGGPETQYFGPGTRLLVL.

The J gene is TRBJ1-5, the V gene TRBV19; 7 positions match TRBD1. CDR1 and CDR2 from the germline V gene are LNHDA and SQIVND (reference sequence). The trim removed 2 bases at V and 1 base at J, leaving 2 bases unmatched. This CDR3 has 15 amino acids. The chain's CDR3 is CASSITGASNQPQHF. CDR3 bases: TGTGCCAGTAGTATAACAGGGGCGAGCAATCAGCCCCAGCATTTT.

This chain links TRBV5-4 with TRBJ2-5; 14 nucleotides agree with TRBD2. CDR3 length equals 17 residues. Germline V gene lookup returns CDR1 SGHNT and CDR2 YYREEE (reference sequence). V dropped 4 bases and J dropped 5; count of bases not matched to a gene: 10. The CDR3: CASSPTGTSGSYETQYF. The CDR3 DNA reads as TGTGCCAGCAGCCCGACCGGGACTAGCGGGAGTTATGAGACCCAGTACTTC.

V usage is TRBV28 and J usage is TRBJ1-5; TRBD1 matches at 9 bases. J lost 4 bases, V lost 5 bases, and 6 bases had no gene match. CDR3 size: 15 residues. CDR1 MDHEN and CDR2 SYDVKM come from the germline V gene. The CDR3 loop is CASSPPDRGNQPQHF. CDR3 DNA sequence: TGTGCCAGCAGTCCCCCGGACAGGGGAAATCAGCCCCAGCATTTT.

This clone has a single count. The V and J genes are TRBV27 and TRBJ2-5; 12 bases match TRBD2. With the DNA end fitting TRBJ2-7 better, the J assignment may be wrong. This CDR3 region has 15 residues. Germline-derived CDR1 and CDR2 are MNHEY and SMNVEV (reference sequence). CDR3 sequence: CASRAGLAGLGEQYF. CDR3 sequence (DNA): TGTGCCAGCAGGGCCGGACTAGCGGGACTCGGCGAGCAGTACTTC.

This chain joins TRBV28 and TRBJ2-1; D may be TRBD2 (5 bases). V was clipped by 3 bases and J by 8 bases, with 20 bases between them. The CDR3 extends over 16 amino acids. Germline V gene lookup returns CDR1 MDHEN and CDR2 SYDVKM. CDR3 sequence reads: CASSLRGLSERDEQFF. DNA of the CDR3: TGTGCCAGCAGTTTGAGAGGGCTGAGTGAGAGAGATGAGCAGTTCTTC.

This chain connects TRBV15 to TRBJ2-7, with TRBD1 matching over 8 bases. Germline V gene lookup returns CDR1 LNHNV and CDR2 YYDKDF (reference sequence). V lost 4 bases and J lost 5; bases outside the gene matches: 4. This CDR3 is 13 amino acids long. CDR3 amino acids: CATSIRTGNEQYF. Here the CDR3 DNA reads TGTGCCACCAGCATCCGGACAGGGAACGAGCAGTACTTC.

The V and J genes are TRBV7-2 and TRBJ2-7; 9 bases agree with TRBD2. The CDR3 sequence is 16 residues long. With 2 bases clipped from V and 3 bases from J, the junction kept 8 bases outside the gene matches. Germline V gene data show CDR1 as SGHTA and CDR2 as FQGNSA. The CDR3 DNA reads as TGTGCCAGCAGCTTAAGTAGCGGGAGTGCCCTCTACGAGCAGTACTTC. Residues: CASSLSSGSALYEQYF.

The V call is TRBV9, the J call TRBJ2-2, with D tentatively TRBD2 (5 bases). Trimming stripped 3 bases from V and 8 bases from J, with 8 bases between. Looked up from germline, CDR1 is SGDLS and CDR2 is YYNGEE. The CDR3 is 12 residues long. The CDR3 is CASSAGFGELFF. The CDR3 DNA follows: TGTGCCAGCAGCGCGGGGTTTGGGGAGCTGTTTTTT.

The gene calls are TRBV27 and TRBJ2-3, with TRBD2 as a possible D gene (5 bases). V shed 7 bases and J shed 2 bases, with 13 bases lying between them. This CDR3 contains 14 residues. The germline V gene encodes CDR1 MNHEY and CDR2 SMNVEV (reference sequence). CDR3 nucleotides: TGTGCCAGCACCCTGGGGAGAAACACAGATACGCAGTATTTT. Amino acids: CASTLGRNTDTQYF.

The chain links TRBV28 to TRBJ2-7, with D tentatively TRBD2 (7 bases). The CDR3 sequence is 13 residues long. Germline CDR1 is MDHEN and CDR2 is SYDVKM. V gave up 5 bases and J gave up 2 bases, with 10 bases separating them. The CDR3: CASSLRGPYEQYF. CDR3 nucleotides: TGTGCCAGCAGTCTGCGGGGGCCCTACGAGCAGTACTTC.

CDR3 nucleotides: TGCGCCAGCAGCCAAGACCAAGCGGCCCCGGGGGATGAGCAGTTCTTC. Its translation: CASSQDQAAPGDEQFF. This sequence joins TRBV4-1 and TRBJ2-1; tentative D call: TRBD2 (6 bases). CDR3 size: 16 residues. V was trimmed by 0 bases and J by 8 bases, leaving 17 bases between them. Germline CDR1 is MGHRA and CDR2 is YSYEKL.

The chain has TRBV7-6 and TRBJ2-1; D is perhaps TRBD1 (5 bases). The CDR3 extends over 12 amino acids. Trimming stripped 1 base from V and 8 bases from J, with 6 bases between. Germline V CDR1 and CDR2: SGHVS, FNYEAQ. The CDR3 sequence: CASSLVGDEQFF. In nucleotides, the CDR3 is TGTGCCAGCAGCTTAGTAGGGGATGAGCAGTTCTTC.

The CDR3 DNA reads as TGTGCCAGCAGCCCGCCGGGGTACACCAAAAACATTCAGTACTTC. Translated: CASSPPGYTKNIQYF. The chain links TRBV5-8 to TRBJ2-4; D is perhaps TRBD2 (5 bases). Per germline, CDR1 SGHTS and CDR2 YDEGEE. The CDR3 has 15 residues. With 4 bases removed from V and 2 bases from J, the gap between germline ends came to 13 bases.

This sequence joins TRBV15 and TRBJ2-1, with D tentatively TRBD2 (5 bases). This CDR3 comprises 16 residues. The germline V gene has CDR1 LNHNV and CDR2 YYDKDF (reference sequence). V was trimmed by 0 bases and J by 0 bases, leaving 9 bases between them. The chain's CDR3 is CATSRDLGNSYNEQFF. The DNA for the CDR3 is TGTGCCACCAGCAGAGATCTCGGGAACTCCTACAATGAGCAGTTCTTC. The full variable domain, in which reference TRBV15 and TRBJ2-1 provide the parts outside the CDR3, is DAMVIQNPRYQVTQFGKPVTLSCSQTLNHNVMYWYQQKSSQAPKLLFHYYDKDFNNEADTPDNFQSRRPNTSFCFLDIRSPGLGDTAMYLCATSRDLGNSYNEQFFGPGTRLTVL.

This clone was seen only a few times. The gene calls are TRBV14 and TRBJ1-1, with 7 bases that match TRBD1. In germline, CDR1 is SGHDN, CDR2 FVKESK. After removal of 1 base from V and 6 bases from J, the junction contained 5 bases not matched to a gene. This CDR3 comprises 14 residues. The CDR3 nucleotides are TGTGCCAGCAGCCAAGCGGGACAGATGCCTGAAGCTTTCTTT. Translated, it gives CASSQAGQMPEAFF.

CDR3 protein: CASSQLAGAYEQYF. The CDR3 nucleotides are TGTGCCAGCAGTCAGCTAGCGGGAGCGTACGAGCAGTACTTC. The chain recombines TRBV6-5 with TRBJ2-7; 10 bases are shared with TRBD2. V lost 5 bases, J lost 4 bases, and 5 bases stayed unmatched. There are 14 residues in the CDR3. Germline V lookup: CDR1 MNHEY, CDR2 SVGAGI.

The rearrangement uses TRBV29-1 and TRBJ2-5, with D perhaps matching TRBD1 (5 bases). This CDR3 has 13 residues. Germline CDR1 is SQVTM and CDR2 is ANQGSEA. Trimming removed 0 bases from V and 5 bases from J, with 10 bases in between. CDR3 region: CSVEDAGRETQYF. The DNA for the CDR3 is TGCAGCGTTGAAGATGCAGGGCGGGAGACCCAGTACTTC.

This clone showed up just a few times. The V call is TRBV7-2, the J call TRBJ2-3; no reliable D call. The CDR3 is 12 amino acids. Germline CDR1 is SGHTA and CDR2 is FQGNSA. V lost 6 bases and J 1 base, leaving 5 bases between the germline ends. Here the CDR3 DNA reads TGTGCCAGCAGGGGCCGCACAGATACGCAGTATTTT. This encodes CASRGRTDTQYF.

This clone was seen a handful of times. This chain uses TRBV6-6 with TRBJ1-2, with D possibly TRBD1 on 6 matching bases. Germline CDR1 MNHNY, CDR2 SVGAGI (reference sequence). V lost 7 bases to trimming and J lost 4 bases, with 13 bases between them. This CDR3 spans 13 amino acids. The CDR3 DNA follows: TGTGCCAGCATCAACAGGGTTGGCTATGGCTACACCTTC. This sequence encodes CASINRVGYGYTF.

The chain employs TRBV28 and TRBJ1-3; the match to TRBD1 covers 7 bases. With 3 bases clipped from V and 10 bases from J, the junction kept 9 bases outside the gene matches. CDR1 and CDR2 (germline): MDHEN, SYDVKM. CDR3 length equals 14 residues. The DNA of the CDR3 is TGTGCCAGCAGTTTGTTCGGGACAGAAAGGACCATATATTTT. It is translated as CASSLFGTERTIYF.

The chain has TRBV7-2 and TRBJ1-5; D ambiguous. V was pared by 2 bases and J by 0 bases, with 14 bases between. Germline CDR1 reads SGHTA; CDR2 reads FQGNSA. The CDR3 length is 17 residues. This CDR3 is CASSLIARGYSNQPQHF. The CDR3 DNA sequence: TGTGCCAGCAGCTTAATTGCGCGAGGCTATAGCAATCAGCCCCAGCATTTT.